This T cell receptor beta chain was identified during a study of vaccination effects on CD4 cells after COVID-19. CDR3 length equals 13 residues. Trimming took off 6 bases at V and 1 base at J, with 8 bases between the two ends. Per germline, CDR1 SGHTA and CDR2 FQGTGA. After roughly 9 days in culture, the CD4+ T cells were isolated. Each participant was given two doses of one vaccine (BNT162b2 or mRNA-1273). The data were produced by immunoSEQ multiplex PCR, yet TCRdb's version contains in-frame clones alone and is incomplete. The sample has about 57,000 clones, nearly 80% seen once. As for this clone: Its target is not known.

Sequencing was performed on CD4+ T cells from PBMCs cultured without peptide, taken after COVID-19 vaccination. This sequence was found in a human donor who received a COVID-19 vaccine. The V and J genes are TRBV7-3 and TRBJ2-3; no clear D. The CDR3 sequence is CASSRVGTDTQYF. CDR3 sequence (DNA): TGTGCCAGCAGTAGGGTGGGCACAGATACGCAGTATTTT.